These 19 T cell receptor beta chains share one sample of origin, sequenced in a study of cytomegalovirus exposure and HLA in healthy donors (dated by TCRdb to the late 2010s). Library generation was performed with the immunoSEQ multiplex PCR assay. The multiplex PCR relied on a mix of 60 forward primers for TCR Vbeta segments and 13 reverse primers for TCR Jbeta segments. TCRdb limited this immuneACCESS table to in-frame rearrangements with V and J called. A share of clones is missing; checked studies link under half to unresolved V genes, and the rest is unexplained. This sample has approximately 220,000 clones in its table, and around four fifths of those were observed once. Roughly 0.75% of the sample is taken by the ten largest. The sample consisted of PBMCs. These receptors were collected from a boy under 10 years old in good health and CMV-seronegative.

This chain connects TRBV7-6 to TRBJ1-5; a weak D match, TRBD1 (5 bases). The germline V gene encodes CDR1 SGHVS and CDR2 FNYEAQ. The germline V and J ends were trimmed by 3 bases and 4 bases, with 13 bases remaining between them. The CDR3 sequence is 15 residues long. In DNA, the CDR3 is TGTGCCAGCAGCTTGGGAGGGGCGGGGAATCAGCCCCAGCATTTT. It specifies CASSLGGAGNQPQHF.

The chain employs TRBV15 and TRBJ2-7, with 8 bases fitting TRBD1. From germline, CDR1 is LNHNV and CDR2 YYDKDF (reference sequence). The CDR3 is 14 amino acids. V shed 7 bases and J 5 bases; nucleotides not matched to a gene: 10. The CDR3 sequence: CATTRTGTPDEQYF. Written as DNA, the CDR3 is TGTGCCACCACCCGGACAGGGACCCCAGACGAGCAGTACTTC. Full variable domain (remainder filled in from reference TRBV15 and TRBJ2-7): DAMVIQNPRYQVTQFGKPVTLSCSQTLNHNVMYWYQQKSSQAPKLLFHYYDKDFNNEADTPDNFQSRRPNTSFCFLDIRSPGLGDTAMYLCATTRTGTPDEQYFGPGTRLTVT.

The chain employs TRBV6-1 and TRBJ2-7, with D perhaps TRBD2 (6 bases). The CDR3 runs to 14 residues. The germline gives CDR1 MNHNS, CDR2 SASEGT. Trimming shortened V by 8 bases and J by 1 base, and 15 bases separated the two germline ends. For the CDR3, the DNA is TGTGCCAGCGAGGGCACGGGGGTTTCCTACGAGCAGTACTTC. Its translation: CASEGTGVSYEQYF.

In regard to this clone: Different DNA sequences within this sample yield the same CDR3. The chain uses TRBV9 and TRBJ1-2, with a weak D call TRBD1 (5 bases). Trimming took off 3 bases at V and 5 bases at J, with 11 bases between the two ends. Germline CDR1 SGDLS, CDR2 YYNGEE. This CDR3 contains 13 residues. The CDR3 nucleotides read TGTGCCAGCAGCGAAACCCAGGGTTATGGCTACACCTTC. Translated, it gives CASSETQGYGYTF.

V usage is TRBV4-1 and J usage is TRBJ1-2, with a tentative D call TRBD1 (6 bases). Trimming took 0 bases from V and 7 from J, leaving 21 bases between them. This CDR3 has 17 amino acids. CDR1 and CDR2 (germline): MGHRA, YSYEKL. This CDR3 is CASSQDRGAVGATGYTF. In DNA form, the CDR3 reads TGCGCCAGCAGCCAAGATCGGGGGGCAGTAGGGGCGACTGGCTACACCTTC.

The V call is TRBV6-4, the J call TRBJ2-3; D gene uncertain. The CDR3 contains 13 residues. The V and J ends lost 6 bases and 0 bases respectively, with 7 bases between them. The germline CDR1 and CDR2 sequences are MRHNA and SNTAGT. Here the CDR3 reads CASRMTSTDTQYF. In nucleotides, the CDR3 is TGTGCCAGCAGGATGACTAGCACAGATACGCAGTATTTT.

V and J are TRBV19 and TRBJ1-3; 7 nucleotides line up with TRBD1. The CDR3 consists of 15 residues. Germline CDR1 is LNHDA and CDR2 is SQIVND (reference sequence). J was trimmed by 4 bases and V by 5 bases; bases with no gene match: 8. The CDR3 nucleotides are TGTGCCAGTAGTCATGACAGGGCTTCGGGAAACACCATATATTTT. Translating gives CASSHDRASGNTIYF. The whole variable domain, remainder taken from reference TRBV19 and TRBJ1-3, is DGGITQSPKYLFRKEGQNVTLSCEQNLNHDAMYWYRQDPGQGLRLIYYSQIVNDFQKGDIAEGYSVSREKKESFPLTVTSAQKNPTAFYLCASSHDRASGNTIYFGEGSWLTVV.

This sequence joins TRBV7-8 and TRBJ2-5; D is possibly TRBD1 (6 bases). Germline V gene sequence: CDR1 SGHVS, CDR2 FQNEAQ. V dropped 3 bases and J dropped 4 bases, with 15 bases sitting between them. CDR3 length equals 15 residues. The CDR3 DNA sequence: TGTGCCAGCAGCTTTTTTTCAGGGGTGCGAGAGACCCAGTACTTC. Amino acids: CASSFFSGVRETQYF.

The chain employs TRBV30 and TRBJ1-1; a possible D gene is TRBD1 (5 bases). Trimming took off 0 bases at V and 1 base at J, with 15 bases between the two ends. Germline V lookup: CDR1 GTSNPN, CDR2 SVGIG (reference sequence). CDR3 length: 16 residues. CDR3 amino acids: CAWSVLRQLSNTEAFF. Here the CDR3 DNA reads TGTGCCTGGAGTGTACTCCGACAGTTGTCGAACACTGAAGCTTTCTTT.

The chain couples TRBV2 to TRBJ2-7; 11 bases line up with TRBD2. The length of the CDR3 is 14 residues. Per the germline V gene, CDR1 is SNHLY and CDR2 is FYNNEI. V shed 8 bases, J shed 3 bases, and the junction held 6 bases outside the gene matches. The DNA of the CDR3 is TGTGCCAGCGCTGGACTAGCGGGTTACTACGAGCAGTACTTC. It encodes CASAGLAGYYEQYF.

The chain links TRBV27 to TRBJ1-5, with D uncertain. Trimming pared 3 bases from V and 7 bases from J, leaving 10 bases between. The germline gives CDR1 MNHEY, CDR2 SMNVEV (reference sequence). This CDR3 has 13 amino acids. The chain's CDR3 is CASSLAGIQPQHF. CDR3 nucleotide sequence: TGTGCCAGCAGTTTGGCCGGGATCCAGCCCCAGCATTTT.

This clone was seen a few times. The V gene is TRBV18, the J gene TRBJ1-5, with D hard to call. This CDR3 has 12 amino acids. The germline V gene encodes CDR1 KGHSH and CDR2 LQKENI. V was trimmed by 5 bases and J by 5 bases, leaving 7 bases between them. CDR3 in amino acids: CASSDGDQPQHF. CDR3 nucleotides: TGTGCCAGCTCAGACGGAGATCAGCCCCAGCATTTT.

The chain couples TRBV19 to TRBJ1-1; 8 bases align to TRBD1. The germline V gene has CDR1 LNHDA and CDR2 SQIVND (reference sequence). The junction had 12 bases not matched to a gene; V was cut back by 7 bases and J by 5 bases. CDR3 size: 15 residues. DNA of the CDR3: TGTGCCAGTACCTGGGGAACAGGGGGTCGGACTGAAGCTTTCTTT. Protein sequence: CASTWGTGGRTEAFF.

The chain employs TRBV6-1 and TRBJ1-2; 9 nucleotides line up with TRBD1. Germline-derived CDR1 and CDR2 are MNHNS and SASEGT. This CDR3 contains 14 residues. Losses at the gene ends were 4 bases for V and 3 bases for J; bases not matched to a gene: 3. CDR3 sequence: CASSVRDRDYGYTF. The DNA of the CDR3 is TGTGCCAGCAGTGTCCGGGACAGGGACTATGGCTACACCTTC.

J is TRBJ1-5 and V is TRBV9; 8 nucleotides agree with TRBD1. The ends lost 4 bases at V and 2 bases at J; junction bases unmatched: 8. The CDR3 length is 16 residues. Germline V gene lookup returns CDR1 SGDLS and CDR2 YYNGEE. CDR3 sequence reads: CASSSGQGGGNQPQHF. CDR3 DNA sequence: TGTGCCAGCAGCTCCGGACAGGGTGGGGGCAATCAGCCCCAGCATTTT.

This clone has more than one count but fewer than ten. The V call is TRBV27, the J call TRBJ1-2, with 9 bases that match TRBD1. Germline assignment: CDR1 MNHEY and CDR2 SMNVEV (reference sequence). The CDR3 has 14 amino acids. The V and J ends lost 5 bases and 5 bases, in that order; junction bases with no gene match: 6. The CDR3 nucleotides are TGTGCCAGCAGTCCCGGGACAGGGTGGTATGGCTACACCTTC. Protein: CASSPGTGWYGYTF.

The CDR3 DNA is TGTGCCAGCAGCCCCCAAACCGGGACTTTCTATGGCTACACCTTC. Amino acid sequence: CASSPQTGTFYGYTF. This chain connects TRBV7-3 to TRBJ1-2, with a tentative D call TRBD1 (5 bases). The CDR3 extends over 15 amino acids. The germline CDR1 and CDR2 sequences are SGHTA and FQGTGA. V lost 5 bases, J lost 4 bases, and 17 bases lay in between.

CDR3 in amino acids: CASSSGKRNYGYTF. As DNA, the CDR3 is TGTGCCAGCAGTTCAGGGAAAAGGAACTATGGCTACACCTTC. J is TRBJ1-2 and V is TRBV6-6; D is perhaps TRBD1 (5 bases). The germline CDR1 and CDR2 sequences are MNHNY and SVGAGI (reference sequence). Trimming pared 4 bases from V and 2 bases from J, leaving 11 bases between. CDR3 length: 14 amino acids.

The chain has TRBV5-1 and TRBJ1-2; perhaps TRBD1 as D (5 bases). Germline values: CDR1 SGHRS, CDR2 YFSETQ. The V end lost 0 bases, the J end lost 4 bases, and 10 bases lay between the germline ends. This CDR3 region has 14 residues. CDR3 sequence: CASSLVDRFYGYTF. The DNA of the CDR3 is TGCGCCAGCAGCTTGGTTGACAGATTCTATGGCTACACCTTC.